These 10 T cell receptor beta chains came from one sample sequenced in a study of T cell changes during pregnancy in multiple sclerosis. This table comes from immunoSEQ multiplex PCR, and its TCRdb copy is limited to in-frame clones, with some not included. The sample has roughly 69,000 clones, approximately 93% seen once. Sequenced here: peripheral blood, sampled in the second trimester of pregnancy. These receptors were collected from a female donor with multiple sclerosis, enrolled in a pregnancy study.

In DNA, the CDR3 is TGTGCCAGCAGCTTGGGGACAGGGGACGGCGATCAGCCCCAGCATTTT. Protein: CASSLGTGDGDQPQHF. This sequence joins TRBV7-8 and TRBJ1-5; 10 bases are a match to TRBD1. J lost 5 bases, V lost 3 bases, and 7 bases had no gene match. Germline CDR1 SGHVS, CDR2 FQNEAQ. This CDR3 contains 16 residues.

The V gene is TRBV2, the J gene TRBJ2-7; 7 bases are shared with TRBD1. Trimming at V came to 7 bases and at J to 3 bases, leaving 15 bases not matched to a gene. CDR3 size: 16 residues. The germline gives CDR1 SNHLY, CDR2 FYNNEI. For the CDR3, the DNA is TGTGCCAGCACCATGTCATGGACAGGCGACGTCTACGAGCAGTACTTC. Translated: CASTMSWTGDVYEQYF.

This rearrangement joins TRBV29-1 to TRBJ2-5, with D possibly TRBD2 on 5 matching bases. The ends were cut back, 4 bases at V and 5 bases at J, with 14 bases in the middle. The CDR3 is made up of 13 amino acids. From germline, CDR1 is SQVTM and CDR2 ANQGSEA. The CDR3 region has the DNA TGCAGCGTTGGGGCGGGTAGTTTCGAGACCCAGTACTTC. Translating gives CSVGAGSFETQYF.

The rearrangement joins TRBV5-1 to TRBJ1-2; D is unclear. The V and J ends lost 0 bases and 1 base respectively, with 10 bases between them. Germline loops: CDR1 SGHRS, CDR2 YFSETQ. This CDR3 is built from 15 residues. The CDR3 DNA follows: TGCGCCAGCAGCTTGGCGGGAGAACTTAACTATGGCTACACCTTC. Translated: CASSLAGELNYGYTF. Drawing the rest from reference TRBV5-1 and TRBJ1-2, the complete variable domain is KAGVTQTPRYLIKTRGQQVTLSCSPISGHRSVSWYQQTPGQGLQFLFEYFSETQRNKGNFPGRFSGRQFSNSRSEMNVSTLELGDSALYLCASSLAGELNYGYTFGSGTRLTVV.

The CDR3 DNA sequence: TGTGCCAGCAGCTTAGCAGGTGGTAGCGACACAGATACGCAGTATTTT. It translates to CASSLAGGSDTDTQYF. This chain connects TRBV7-6 to TRBJ2-3; maybe TRBD2 (5 bases). Germline V gene sequence: CDR1 SGHVS, CDR2 FNYEAQ. V lost 0 bases, J lost 2 bases, and 12 bases lay in between. The CDR3 is 16 residues long.

The chain employs TRBV19 and TRBJ2-7, with 11 bases fitting TRBD2. This CDR3 region has 15 residues. Per germline, CDR1 LNHDA and CDR2 SQIVND (reference sequence). The V segment lost 4 bases and the J segment 4 bases; nucleotides outside the gene matches: 6. The CDR3 DNA sequence: TGTGCCAGTAGTAGCGTGGGACTAGCGGAATACGAGCAGTACTTC. The encoded protein is CASSSVGLAEYEQYF. Full variable domain (missing parts from reference TRBV19 and TRBJ2-7): DGGITQSPKYLFRKEGQNVTLSCEQNLNHDAMYWYRQDPGQGLRLIYYSQIVNDFQKGDIAEGYSVSREKKESFPLTVTSAQKNPTAFYLCASSSVGLAEYEQYFGPGTRLTVT.

The rearrangement uses TRBV5-1 and TRBJ2-1; D perhaps matches TRBD1 (6 bases). This CDR3 has 13 residues. V was pared by 2 bases and J by 10 bases, with 13 bases between. Germline lookup yields CDR1 SGHRS and CDR2 YFSETQ. The CDR3 DNA reads as TGCGCCAGCAGCTTTCACAGGGAAAGCGAGCAGTTCTTC. It codes for CASSFHRESEQFF.

This chain uses TRBV5-1 with TRBJ2-1; D is undetermined. CDR3 length equals 16 residues. V was trimmed by 0 bases and J by 0 bases, leaving 10 bases between them. Germline V gene data show CDR1 as SGHRS and CDR2 as YFSETQ. CDR3 protein: CASSLELLSSYNEQFF. The CDR3 coding sequence is TGCGCCAGCAGCTTGGAACTACTCAGCTCCTACAATGAGCAGTTCTTC.

J is TRBJ2-2 and V is TRBV30; D is perhaps TRBD2 (6 bases). The V and J ends lost 0 bases and 3 bases respectively, with 8 bases between them. Germline loops: CDR1 GTSNPN, CDR2 SVGIG (reference sequence). The CDR3 extends over 14 amino acids. The CDR3 reads CAWSVGRHTGELFF. CDR3 nucleotides: TGTGCCTGGAGTGTCGGGAGACACACCGGGGAGCTGTTTTTT.

V usage is TRBV5-6 and J usage is TRBJ2-1; D not certain. Trimming stripped 3 bases from V and 0 bases from J, with 13 bases between. The CDR3 has 16 amino acids. From germline, CDR1 is SGHDT and CDR2 YYEEEE. The CDR3 protein is CASSSPGLSSYNEQFF. The CDR3 bases are TGTGCCAGCAGCTCCCCTGGGCTTAGCTCCTACAATGAGCAGTTCTTC.